The next 7 T cell receptor beta chains were all read from a single sample in a study of T cells in Graves' hyperthyroidism and ophthalmopathy (dated by TCRdb to between 2018 and 2020). The library was produced with multiplex PCR. The sequencer listed for this sample is Illumina HiSeq 2000. The TCR beta CDR3 regions were amplified from RNA transcripts. For the first round of RT-PCR on the TCR CDR3, the HTBI primer set was used together with the Qiagen OneStep RT-PCR kit. The public reads were run again by TCRdb, first through fastp at Q25 and then through MiXCR, and only productive beta chains were kept. Rows with a matching CDR3 protein are joined into one entry that keeps the most common DNA and genes. The sample profile shows about 570,000 distinct CDR3 sequences; about 14% of them were found once. The biggest ten clones account for approximately 15% of the sample. Source material: blood. Receptors originate from a woman in her thirties or forties with Graves' hyperthyroidism.

The chain combines TRBV27 with TRBJ2-7; the D is unclear. Germline V gene data show CDR1 as MNHEY and CDR2 as SMNVEV (reference sequence). V lost 0 bases to trimming and J lost 3 bases, with 9 bases between them. This CDR3 comprises 14 residues. DNA for the CDR3: TGTGCCAGCAGTTTATCCTCCTCGAACTACGAGCAGTACTTC. Translated: CASSLSSSNYEQYF.

In this sample, this clonotype turned up a few times. The conserved phenylalanine or tryptophan is not found at the CDR3 terminus, so this likely reflects a read error. The V call is TRBV4-1, the J call TRBJ2-7, with no clear D. This CDR3 has 16 residues. The germline V gene encodes CDR1 MGHRA and CDR2 YSYEKL. Between the trimmed V and J ends, which lost 0 bases and 1 base, there was a span of 13 bases. CDR3 DNA: TGCGCCAGCAGCCAAGATACGCACTCCACTTCCTACGAGCAGTACCTC. It specifies CASSQDTHSTSYEQYL.

The V and J genes are TRBV6-2 or TRBV6-3 and TRBJ2-3; 8 bases map to TRBD2. CDR1 and CDR2 (germline): MNHEY, SVGEGT. The CDR3 has 15 amino acids. V lost 2 bases to trimming and J lost 6 bases; unmatched junction nucleotides: 7. The CDR3 loop reads CASSYRGGTTDTQYF. DNA of the CDR3: TGTGCCAGCAGTTACCGGGGGGGGACCACGGATACGCAGTATTTT.

Many counts were recorded for this clonotype. The chain links TRBV28 to TRBJ1-2; 8 bases are shared with TRBD1. J gave up 2 bases and V 6 bases, and 8 bases lay outside the gene matches. Looked up from germline, CDR1 is MDHEN and CDR2 is SYDVKM. The CDR3 is made up of 15 amino acids. This chain's CDR3 is CASRWGTGPNYGYTF. In nucleotides, the CDR3 is TGTGCCAGCAGATGGGGGACAGGTCCCAACTATGGCTACACCTTC.

This clonotype has at least ten counts. The V gene is TRBV18, the J gene TRBJ2-7; D remains unclear. V lost 4 bases, J lost 5 bases, and 9 bases lay in between. CDR3 length: 12 residues. In germline, CDR1 is KGHSH, CDR2 LQKENI. CDR3 sequence: CASSRGLNEQYF. In DNA, the CDR3 is TGTGCCAGCTCACGGGGTTTGAACGAGCAGTACTTC.

In this sample, this clonotype turned up many times. This chain joins TRBV28 and TRBJ2-7; D is perhaps TRBD1 (8 bases). V was pared by 5 bases and J by 3 bases, with 14 bases between. The CDR3 length is 14 residues. In germline, CDR1 is MDHEN, CDR2 SYDVKM. CDR3 DNA: TGTGCCAGCAGTAAACAGGGGGGGGTCTACGAGCAGTACTTC. Protein: CASSKQGGVYEQYF.

The J gene is TRBJ1-5, the V gene TRBV24-1; no clear D gene. Per the germline V gene, CDR1 is KGHDR and CDR2 is SFDVKD. The CDR3 extends over 13 amino acids. Trimming pared 4 bases from V and 7 bases from J, leaving 10 bases between. DNA for the CDR3: TGTGCCACCAGTGACCGTGACGACCAGCCCCAGCATTTT. Protein sequence: CATSDRDDQPQHF.